The 14 T cell receptor beta chains below were found in one sample sequenced in a study of T cells after yellow fever vaccination. TCRdb passed the 5' RACE reads through MiXCR, listing each CDR3 protein once. Among around 550,000 distinct CDR3 sequences listed, about 19% were seen once. The specimen comprised PBMCs, sampled 15 days after the yellow fever booster vaccination. The receptor source for this set is a man aged 30-40 years who received the YFV17D yellow fever vaccine.

The rearrangement joins TRBV5-5 to TRBJ2-7, with TRBD1 identical over 9 bases. Germline V gene sequence: CDR1 SGHKS, CDR2 YYEKEE (reference sequence). The CDR3 is 15 residues long. J was trimmed by 1 base and V by 4 bases; bases with no gene match: 6. The CDR3 is CASSTGTGRSYEQYF. The CDR3 DNA is TGTGCCAGCAGCACCGGGACAGGGCGTTCCTACGAGCAGTACTTC.

This clonotype has just a few counts. The chain links TRBV6-5 to TRBJ1-2, with 8 bases fitting TRBD1. V was clipped by 2 bases and J by 2 bases; unmatched bases: 7. Germline loops: CDR1 MNHEY, CDR2 SVGAGI. This CDR3 region has 16 residues. The CDR3 region is CASSYGGQARNYGYTF. CDR3 coding DNA: TGTGCCAGCAGTTACGGGGGACAGGCCCGGAACTATGGCTACACCTTC.

This clonotype was counted only a few times. The genes are TRBV10-2 and TRBJ2-5; 9 positions agree with TRBD1. Germline V gene sequence: CDR1 WSHSY, CDR2 SAAADI. There are 15 residues in the CDR3. V shed 5 bases and J 0 bases; nucleotides not matched to a gene: 4. CDR3: CASSRGTGNQETQYF. The DNA for the CDR3 is TGCGCCAGCAGTCGTGGGACAGGGAACCAAGAGACCCAGTACTTC.

The J gene is TRBJ2-7, the V gene TRBV6-5; no clear D gene. The CDR3 sequence is 14 residues long. V gave up 2 bases and J gave up 0 bases, with 8 bases separating them. Germline loops: CDR1 MNHEY, CDR2 SVGAGI. The DNA for the CDR3 is TGTGCCAGCAGTTACAGTTGGAGCTCCTACGAGCAGTACTTC. As protein: CASSYSWSSYEQYF.

The chain employs TRBV5-6 and TRBJ2-7; D remains ambiguous. V lost 0 bases and J 4 bases, leaving 14 bases between the germline ends. The CDR3 is 15 amino acids. CDR1 is SGHDT, CDR2 YYEEEE, per germline. The CDR3 sequence is CASSLVALSIYEQYF. DNA of the CDR3: TGTGCCAGCAGCTTGGTAGCACTGTCTATTTACGAGCAGTACTTC.

This clonotype has at least ten counts. The chain carries TRBV5-1 and TRBJ2-7; 13 bases are shared with TRBD2. CDR1 is SGHRS and CDR2 is YFSETQ in the germline V gene. The CDR3 consists of 13 residues. Losses at the gene ends were 7 bases for V and 7 bases for J; bases not matched to a gene: 5. CDR3 protein: CASGTSGKEEQYF. CDR3 sequence (DNA): TGCGCCAGCGGGACTAGCGGGAAGGAAGAGCAGTACTTC.

The CDR3 DNA reads TGTGCCAGCAGTCCGCCCGGGGCTAGCGGGTCCTACAATGAGCAGTTCTTC. This codes for CASSPPGASGSYNEQFF. The chain uses TRBV28 and TRBJ2-1; 8 bases line up with TRBD2. The trim removed 5 bases at V and 1 base at J, leaving 10 bases unmatched. CDR3 size: 17 residues. Germline assignment: CDR1 MDHEN and CDR2 SYDVKM.

The rearrangement links TRBV11-2 to TRBJ2-3, with 7 bases matching TRBD2. CDR3 size: 16 residues. V was clipped by 5 bases and J by 3 bases; unmatched bases: 11. Germline loops: CDR1 SGHAT, CDR2 FQNNGV. The CDR3 is CASSPRGGRSTDTQYF. The DNA for the CDR3 is TGTGCCAGCAGCCCCCGGGGCGGGAGAAGTACAGATACGCAGTATTTT.

For the CDR3, the DNA is TGTGCCAGCTCACCACCGGACGGGACTCTGTACCACGAGCAGTACTTC. This sequence encodes CASSPPDGTLYHEQYF. This chain joins TRBV18 and TRBJ2-7; perhaps TRBD2 as D (6 bases). CDR3 size: 16 residues. CDR1 and CDR2 (germline): KGHSH, LQKENI. Between the trimmed V and J ends, which lost 0 bases and 5 bases, there was a span of 17 bases. Full variable domain (outside the CDR3, taken from reference TRBV18 and TRBJ2-7): NAGVMQNPRHLVRRRGQEARLRCSPMKGHSHVYWYRQLPEEGLKFMVYLQKENIIDESGMPKERFSAEFPKEGPSILRIQQVVRGDSAAYFCASSPPDGTLYHEQYFGPGTRLTVT.

V is TRBV29-1 and J is TRBJ2-7, with D perhaps matching TRBD1 (6 bases). V lost 5 bases, J lost 3 bases, and 20 bases lay in between. This CDR3 comprises 15 residues. Germline V gene lookup returns CDR1 SQVTM and CDR2 ANQGSEA. In DNA, the CDR3 is TGCAGCGTTTCCCCCGCGACAGGCCGTTTCTACGAGCAGTACTTC. Translated: CSVSPATGRFYEQYF.

This clonotype turned up a few times. This chain uses TRBV4-3 with TRBJ1-5; 11 bases match TRBD1. The CDR3 has 14 residues. Trimming cost V 0 bases and J 13 bases; bases outside gene matches: 5. Germline assignment: CDR1 LGHNA and CDR2 YSLEER. CDR3 in amino acids: CASSQEGQGGEQHF. The CDR3 DNA reads TGCGCCAGCAGCCAAGAGGGACAGGGGGGGGAGCAGCATTTT.

The rearrangement joins TRBV3-1 to TRBJ2-1, with TRBD1 matching over 8 bases. The CDR3 is 16 residues long. The V segment lost 4 bases and the J segment 9 bases; nucleotides outside the gene matches: 14. Germline V CDR1 and CDR2: LGHDT, YNNKEL (reference sequence). This chain's CDR3 is CASSPDTGGLGREQFF. The CDR3, as DNA: TGTGCCAGCAGCCCGGATACAGGGGGGTTAGGTCGTGAGCAGTTCTTC.

This clonotype occurred a few times. The CDR3 DNA follows: TGTGCCAGCAGCGAGTCCTTAGGGCCCGGAGAGACCCAGTACTTC. As protein: CASSESLGPGETQYF. The chain employs TRBV9 and TRBJ2-5, with no clear D. Per germline, CDR1 SGDLS and CDR2 YYNGEE. The CDR3 spans 15 residues. V lost 3 bases, J lost 4 bases, and 16 bases lay in between.

This clonotype was picked up a small number of times. The CDR3 here is CSARARSAFDTEAFF. The CDR3 nucleotides are TGCAGTGCTAGAGCACGGTCAGCCTTTGACACTGAAGCTTTCTTT. The chain joins TRBV20-1 to TRBJ1-1, with no clear D. The CDR3 covers 15 residues. Germline CDR1 is DFQATT and CDR2 is SNEGSKA (reference sequence). The germline V and J ends were trimmed by 1 base and 3 bases, with 15 bases remaining between them.